These T cell receptor beta chains were read from a single sample in a study of shared clonotypes between healthy human individuals. This table comes from immunoSEQ multiplex PCR, and its TCRdb copy is limited to in-frame clones, with some not included. The repertoire holds more than 2 million clones, with 90% to 96% as singletons. Sequencing was performed on naive CD4+ T cells sorted from blood. These receptors all stem from a young man in good health. CDR3s include the opening cysteine and the closing phenylalanine or tryptophan. D genes are given only for firm matches. Rows give clone size only sometimes, using once, few, many, or a class for an expanded clone.

D	J	size	V	CDR3	DNA
TRBD2	TRBJ2-7	NA	TRBV28	CASSLPRGAYEQYF	TGTGCCAGCAGTCTCCCCCGGGGGGCCTACGAGCAGTACTTC
NA	TRBJ1-1	NA	TRBV7-9	CASSRDGITEAFF	TGTGCCAGCAGCCGGGACGGTATCACTGAAGCTTTCTTT
NA	TRBJ2-1	NA	TRBV11-2	CASSLDPGGFNEQFF	TGTGCCAGCAGCTTAGATCCGGGCGGGTTTAATGAGCAGTTCTTC
NA	TRBJ1-1	once	TRBV19	CASRTGNTEAFF	TGTGCCAGTAGGACAGGGAACACTGAAGCTTTCTTT
NA	TRBJ1-2	NA	TRBV28	CASSLREGGYTF	TGTGCCAGCAGCCTGCGGGAGGGTGGCTACACCTTC
TRBD1	TRBJ1-2	NA	TRBV2	CASTLDGGGSKGYTF	TGTGCCAGCACCCTAGACGGAGGGGGCTCGAAGGGCTACACCTTC
TRBD1	TRBJ1-4	NA	TRBV7-9	CASSADYPGQGAEKLFF	TGTGCCAGCAGCGCCGACTATCCGGGACAGGGGGCTGAAAAACTGTTTTTT
NA	TRBJ1-5	NA	TRBV10-3	CAISESGPTNQPQHF	TGTGCCATCAGTGAGTCGGGACCGACCAATCAGCCCCAGCATTTT
NA	TRBJ2-6	NA	TRBV30	CAWSQGAGANVLTF	TGTGCCTGGAGTCAGGGTGCTGGGGCCAACGTCCTGACTTTC
NA	TRBJ2-7	few	TRBV6-5	CASRPTRQAYEQYF	TGTGCCAGCAGACCGACGAGGCAGGCCTACGAGCAGTACTTC
NA	TRBJ2-1	NA	TRBV7-9	CASSLAVGYNEQFF	TGTGCCAGCAGCTTAGCCGTTGGATACAATGAGCAGTTCTTC
TRBD2	TRBJ2-3	NA	TRBV5-1	CASSHPGLAGTSQYF	TGCGCCAGCAGCCATCCCGGACTAGCGGGGACCTCGCAGTATTTT
NA	TRBJ2-7	NA	TRBV12-5	CAKGPAKGGLDGNRYEQYF	TGTGCAAAGGGGCCAGCAAAAGGTGGTCTGGACGGAAACCGATACGAGCAGTACTTC
NA	TRBJ1-5	NA	TRBV6-1	CASSQAGQHQPQHF	TGTGCCAGCAGCCAAGCAGGACAGCATCAGCCCCAGCATTTT
TRBD2	TRBJ2-2	NA	TRBV30	CAWKVSGSILGELFF	TGTGCCTGGAAGGTTAGCGGGAGCATCCTCGGGGAGCTGTTTTTT
NA	TRBJ1-4	NA	TRBV4-2	CASSQLSGRDEKLFF	TGTGCCAGCAGCCAACTATCAGGGAGGGACGAAAAACTGTTTTTT
TRBD2	TRBJ2-3	NA	TRBV2	CASSEKSSGGRGVPQYF	TGTGCCAGCAGTGAAAAGAGTAGCGGGGGGCGCGGAGTGCCGCAGTATTTT
NA	TRBJ2-3	once	TRBV19	CASSIPPGTQYF	TGTGCCAGTAGCATCCCTCCGGGTACGCAGTATTTT
NA	TRBJ2-2	NA	TRBV19	CASSIQRNTGELFF	TGTGCCAGTAGTATACAGAGAAACACCGGGGAGCTGTTTTTT
TRBD1	TRBJ2-4	NA	TRBV6-1	CASSEPGGVAKNIQYF	TGTGCCAGCAGTGAGCCAGGGGGTGTCGCCAAAAACATTCAGTACTTC
NA	TRBJ1-2	NA	TRBV19	CASSVTVLYGYTF	TGTGCCAGTAGTGTGACAGTGCTCTATGGCTACACCTTC
TRBD2	TRBJ2-1	NA	TRBV4-3	CASSQRITSGDRHASSYNEQFF	TGCGCCAGCAGCCAACGCATTACTAGCGGAGACAGACACGCGAGTTCCTACAATGAGCAGTTCTTC
TRBD1	TRBJ1-6	NA	TRBV18	CASSPPATGGNSPLHF	TGTGCCAGCTCACCCCCGGCGACAGGGGGCAATTCACCCCTCCACTTT
NA	TRBJ1-5	NA	TRBV7-6	CASSLVAVDQPQHF	TGTGCCAGCAGCTTAGTCGCGGTGGATCAGCCCCAGCATTTT
TRBD1	TRBJ2-5	once	TRBV6-5	CASSYDRGLSTQYF	TGTGCCAGCAGTTACGACAGGGGGCTCTCGACCCAGTACTTC
NA	TRBJ1-4	NA	TRBV5-1	CASSLVWGRDEKLFF	TGCGCCAGCAGCTTGGTCTGGGGGAGGGATGAAAAACTGTTTTTT
TRBD2	TRBJ2-7	NA	TRBV4-1	CASSQPGLAGGAYEQYF	TGCGCCAGCAGCCAACCCGGACTAGCGGGGGGAGCCTACGAGCAGTACTTC
TRBD1	TRBJ1-4	NA	TRBV6-5	CASIPYRGANEKLFF	TGTGCCAGCATTCCCTACAGGGGTGCTAATGAAAAACTGTTTTTT
NA	TRBJ2-2	NA	TRBV30	CAWRPSANTGELFF	TGTGCCTGGAGGCCTAGCGCGAACACCGGGGAGCTGTTTTTT
NA	TRBJ2-3	NA	TRBV6-5	CASSYSQQPSTDTQYF	TGTGCCAGCAGTTACTCCCAGCAGCCTAGCACAGATACGCAGTATTTT
TRBD1	TRBJ2-2	NA	TRBV7-3	CASSSTGTGELFF	TGTGCCAGCAGTTCGACAGGGACCGGGGAGCTGTTTTTT
NA	TRBJ1-2	NA	TRBV2	CASSETDNYGYTF	TGTGCCAGCAGTGAAACAGATAACTATGGCTACACCTTC
NA	TRBJ1-4	NA	TRBV10-3	CAISEYTEKLFF	TGTGCCATCAGTGAGTATACGGAAAAACTGTTTTTT
TRBD2	TRBJ2-7	NA	TRBV19	CASSNSGKFPYEQYF	TGTGCCAGTAGTAACAGCGGGAAATTCCCCTACGAGCAGTACTTC
TRBD1	TRBJ1-5	once	TRBV7-9	CASSSFTGVDQPQHF	TGTGCCAGCAGCTCTTTTACAGGGGTGGATCAGCCCCAGCATTTT
TRBD1	TRBJ2-7	NA	TRBV6-6	CASSYSGTGGYEQYF	TGTGCCAGCAGTTACTCAGGGACAGGGGGCTACGAGCAGTACTTC
TRBD1	TRBJ2-2	NA	TRBV6-1	CATTGGAYTGELFF	TGTGCCACCACAGGGGGTGCTTACACCGGGGAGCTGTTTTTT
NA	TRBJ2-7	NA	TRBV11-3	CASSLSTYEQYF	TGTGCCAGCAGCTTATCGACCTACGAGCAGTACTTC
NA	TRBJ1-6	NA	TRBV19	CASSVTALNSPLHF	TGTGCCAGTAGTGTGACGGCTCTCAATTCACCCCTCCACTTT
NA	TRBJ2-5	NA	TRBV5-1	CASSGGGGETQYF	TGCGCCAGCAGCGGGGGAGGAGGGGAGACCCAGTACTTC
TRBD2	TRBJ2-3	NA	TRBV5-4	CASSLGTSGLTDTQYF	TGTGCCAGCAGCTTGGGGACTAGCGGGCTGACGGATACGCAGTATTTT
NA	TRBJ2-5	NA	TRBV6-6	CASRAGQVKETQYF	TGTGCCAGCAGGGCAGGGCAGGTCAAAGAGACCCAGTACTTC
NA	TRBJ1-1	NA	TRBV7-9	CASSSGGGTEAFF	TGTGCCAGCAGCTCAGGAGGGGGCACTGAAGCTTTCTTT
NA	TRBJ1-5	NA	TRBV7-8	CASSLASLLRGSNQPQHF	TGTGCCAGCAGCTTAGCGTCACTTCTAAGGGGAAGCAATCAGCCCCAGCATTTT
TRBD1	TRBJ2-5	NA	TRBV7-7	CASSLGTGGQETQYF	TGTGCTAGCAGCTTGGGGACAGGGGGACAAGAGACCCAGTACTTC
TRBD1	TRBJ2-7	NA	TRBV27	CASTNLTRQGFYEQYF	TGTGCCAGCACCAATCTTACCCGACAGGGGTTCTACGAGCAGTACTTC
TRBD2	TRBJ2-1	once	TRBV10-3	CAISARVAGGHNEQFF	TGTGCCATCAGTGCCCGAGTAGCGGGGGGCCACAATGAGCAGTTCTTC
TRBD2	TRBJ2-3	NA	TRBV7-9	CASSQSTGTSSTDTQYF	TGTGCCAGCAGCCAAAGTACCGGGACTAGCAGCACAGATACGCAGTATTTT
NA	TRBJ2-3	NA	TRBV6-5	CASSLGPSSTDTQYF	TGTGCCAGCAGTCTGGGACCATCTAGCACAGATACGCAGTATTTT
TRBD2	TRBJ2-7	NA	TRBV5-4	CASSLDPAGEQYF	TGTGCCAGCAGCTTGGACCCAGCGGGGGAGCAGTACTTC
TRBD2	TRBJ2-5	NA	TRBV9	CASSVTGGPQETQYF	TGTGCCAGCAGCGTTACGGGAGGCCCACAAGAGACCCAGTACTTC
NA	TRBJ1-2	once	TRBV25-1	CASSEPGGTRYTF	TGTGCCAGCAGTGAACCAGGCGGGACTCGCTACACCTTC
NA	TRBJ2-7	NA	TRBV28	CASSVLRHYEQYF	TGTGCCAGCAGTGTCCTTCGTCACTACGAGCAGTACTTC
TRBD2	TRBJ2-7	NA	TRBV5-1	CASSLNPSGRNEQYF	TGCGCCAGCAGCTTGAACCCTAGCGGGAGGAACGAGCAGTACTTC
TRBD1	TRBJ1-5	NA	TRBV7-2	CASSLGDRVGQPQHF	TGTGCCAGCAGCTTAGGGGACAGGGTAGGTCAGCCCCAGCATTTT
NA	TRBJ2-3	NA	TRBV10-2	CASSPGYVTDTQYF	TGCGCCAGCAGTCCGGGGTACGTCACAGATACGCAGTATTTT